Below are 13 T cell receptor beta chains sequenced from a single sample in a study of identical twins. One entry per CDR3 protein, called by TCRdb with MiXCR from the 5' RACE reads. The sample lists 700,000 or so distinct CDR3 sequences; over 8.5% were seen once. The sample was also linked to a second study, of yellow fever vaccine responses in identical twins.

Material: PBMCs. The source of these receptors is a woman younger than 35 in good health.

The chain uses TRBV9 and TRBJ1-1, with D unclear. Trimming removed 0 bases from V and 7 bases from J, with 10 bases in between. The CDR3 is 13 residues long. Germline V gene sequence: CDR1 SGDLS, CDR2 YYNGEE. The DNA for the CDR3 is TGTGCCAGCAGCGTAGGTATCTGGGATGAAGCTTTCTTT. This gives the protein CASSVGIWDEAFF.

This clonotype was seen more than once but under ten times. The rearrangement links TRBV6-1 to TRBJ1-2; D is unresolved. The germline CDR1 and CDR2 sequences are MNHNS and SASEGT. This CDR3 has 15 residues. The germline V and J ends were trimmed by 3 bases and 0 bases, with 11 bases remaining between them. The CDR3 sequence: CASSDPGRTNYGYTF. The CDR3 bases are TGTGCCAGCAGTGACCCCGGACGGACTAACTATGGCTACACCTTC.

This clonotype was observed a few times. J is TRBJ2-5 and V is TRBV7-9; D ambiguous. From germline, CDR1 is SEHNR and CDR2 FQNEAQ (reference sequence). The CDR3 sequence is 12 residues long. Trimming took 1 base from V and 6 from J, leaving 6 bases between them. In DNA, the CDR3 is TGTGCCAGCAGCTTAGACGCGCAGACCCAGTACTTC. This translates into CASSLDAQTQYF.

This clonotype was counted between two and nine times. The gene calls are TRBV29-1 and TRBJ2-5; 7 bases fit TRBD1. Looked up from germline, CDR1 is SQVTM and CDR2 is ANQGSEA. The CDR3 consists of 15 residues. V shed 3 bases and J 1 base; nucleotides not matched to a gene: 8. The CDR3 spells CSVEIDGTVQETQYF. The DNA of the CDR3 is TGCAGCGTTGAGATTGATGGGACAGTCCAAGAGACCCAGTACTTC.

A few counts support this clonotype. The V call is TRBV27, the J call TRBJ2-7; 10 bases agree with TRBD2. With V trimmed by 0 bases and J by 2 bases, 4 bases remained unmatched. In germline, CDR1 is MNHEY, CDR2 SMNVEV (reference sequence). The CDR3 runs to 16 residues. DNA of the CDR3: TGTGCCAGCAGTTTATCGACTAGCGGGCTCCCCTACGAGCAGTACTTC. Residues: CASSLSTSGLPYEQYF.

In this sample, this clonotype turned up a few times. CDR3 in DNA: TGTGCCAGCAGTTACTTAGGACAGGCCCCTCTCCTATCTGGGGCCAACGTCCTGACTTTC. Translation: CASSYLGQAPLLSGANVLTF. J is TRBJ2-6 and V is TRBV6-2 or TRBV6-3, with 7 bases matching TRBD1. Germline V CDR1 and CDR2: MNHEY, SVGEGT. With V trimmed by 1 base and J by 1 base, 13 bases remained unmatched. There are 20 residues in the CDR3.

This clonotype was seen a few times. V gene TRBV7-9 combines with J gene TRBJ2-5, with D unresolved. CDR1 and CDR2 from the germline V gene are SEHNR and FQNEAQ (reference sequence). The CDR3 runs to 14 residues. V lost 2 bases and J lost 4, with 11 bases in between. The CDR3 sequence: CASSLSSTAETQYF. The DNA of the CDR3 is TGTGCCAGCAGCTTATCTTCCACAGCAGAGACCCAGTACTTC.

The chain combines TRBV5-6 with TRBJ2-3; D is undetermined. This CDR3 contains 15 residues. Trimming removed 2 bases from V and 5 bases from J, with 15 bases in between. Germline V gives CDR1 SGHDT, CDR2 YYEEEE. In DNA, the CDR3 is TGTGCCAGCAGCTTTGGCCGACGAGTGGGAGATACGCAGTATTTT. It specifies CASSFGRRVGDTQYF.

The J gene is TRBJ2-3, the V gene TRBV6-5, with 8 bases lining up with TRBD1. The CDR3 totals 15 residues. Trimming removed 4 bases from V and 10 bases from J; junction bases left unmatched: 13. Germline V gene sequence: CDR1 MNHEY, CDR2 SVGAGI. CDR3: CASSSLDRETQAQYF. The CDR3 nucleotides read TGTGCCAGCAGTTCCTTGGACAGGGAGACCCAGGCGCAGTATTTT.

This clonotype was found a few times. The chain uses TRBV24-1 and TRBJ2-1; possibly TRBD1 or TRBD2 for D (6 bases each). The CDR3 covers 17 residues. CDR1 and CDR2 (germline): KGHDR, SFDVKD. Trimming pared 7 bases from V and 0 bases from J, leaving 18 bases between. Here the CDR3 DNA reads TGTGCCACCAGCCCCTCCTTAGGGGGGAGCTCCTACAATGAGCAGTTCTTC. This translates into CATSPSLGGSSYNEQFF.

This clonotype was found many times. This sequence joins TRBV4-2 and TRBJ2-7; 13 nucleotides align to TRBD2. V lost 5 bases, J lost 5 bases, and 6 bases stayed unmatched. The CDR3 consists of 15 residues. Germline CDR1 LGHNA, CDR2 YNFKEQ. As DNA, the CDR3 is TGTGCCAGCAGCGCTCGACTAGCGGGAGGTCACGAGCAGTACTTC. This translates into CASSARLAGGHEQYF.

The chain uses TRBV12-5 and TRBJ2-1, with TRBD1 matching 8 bases. Trimming cost V 0 bases and J 4 bases; bases outside gene matches: 11. The CDR3 has 18 residues. Per the germline V gene, CDR1 is LGHNT and CDR2 is FRNRAP. For the CDR3, the DNA is TGTGCTAGTGGTTTGGTACCCCCCAGGACAGGGCGGTACAATGAGCAGTTCTTC. It encodes CASGLVPPRTGRYNEQFF.

The rearrangement links TRBV2 to TRBJ2-2; either TRBD1 or TRBD2 may supply D (5 bases each). The CDR3 loop spans 13 amino acids. The germline V gene has CDR1 SNHLY and CDR2 FYNNEI. The V end lost 4 bases, the J end lost 7 bases, and 10 bases lay between the germline ends. CDR3 sequence reads: CASSGGRGGELFF. CDR3 nucleotide sequence: TGTGCCAGCAGTGGGGGCCGGGGCGGGGAGCTGTTTTTT. Together with reference TRBV2 and TRBJ2-2, the CDR3 gives the full variable domain: EPEVTQTPSHQVTQMGQEVILRCVPISNHLYFYWYRQILGQKVEFLVSFYNNEISEKSEIFDDQFSVERPDGSNFTLKIRSTKLEDSAMYFCASSGGRGGELFFGEGSRLTVL.